Given below is one T cell receptor (beta chain) in context. Antigen unknown. The CDR3 has 12 residues. Germline V gene lookup returns CDR1 MNHEY and CDR2 SVGAGI. V shed 5 bases and J shed 4 bases, with 8 bases lying between them. This record comes from a study of T cell responses to AZD1222 COVID-19 vaccine. Study-level findings and limits: Just a handful of AZD1222 recipients tested seropositive at baseline.

Sequenced by immunoSEQ multiplex PCR; TCRdb stores in-frame clones only, minus some. Altogether around 130,000 clones are present, just under 95% being singletons, with the ten largest covering around 1.1%. The TCR originated in an adult who received the AZD1222 COVID-19 vaccine. Material: peripheral blood, obtained 28 days after the second AZD1222 dose. The chain is built from TRBV6-5 and TRBJ1-2; D unclear. Here the CDR3 reads CASSRLIYGYTF. CDR3 sequence (DNA): TGTGCCAGCAGTCGGCTCATCTATGGCTACACCTTC.